These 18 T cell receptor beta chains share one sample of origin, sequenced in a study of T cell repertoires in cytomegalovirus infection. TCRdb re-called the reads through MiXCR, storing one row per CDR3 protein. The top ten hold less than 9.5% of the sample, which has hundreds of thousands of distinct CDR3 sequences, roughly 26% seen once. Material: CD8+ T cells from PBMCs. The receptors were gathered from a human donor in good health (CMV status not recorded). Some clones in this sample may be carry-over from other donors' samples.

This clonotype was found many times. The genes are TRBV28 and TRBJ2-1; D is possibly TRBD2 (5 bases). Looked up from germline, CDR1 is MDHEN and CDR2 is SYDVKM. The CDR3 is 12 residues long. Trimming took 2 bases from V and 8 from J, leaving 7 bases between them. Written as DNA, the CDR3 is TGTGCCAGCAGTTTAGAGCGGCATGAGCAGTTCTTC. Protein sequence: CASSLERHEQFF.

The sample holds many counts of this clonotype. The rearrangement joins TRBV28 to TRBJ1-5, with D unresolved. Germline CDR1 reads MDHEN; CDR2 reads SYDVKM. V dropped 3 bases and J dropped 5 bases, with 5 bases sitting between them. The CDR3 has 12 amino acids. The CDR3 loop reads CASSLFHQPQHF. The CDR3 bases are TGTGCCAGCAGTTTGTTTCATCAGCCCCAGCATTTT.

The sample holds many counts of this clonotype. V usage is TRBV7-6 and J usage is TRBJ2-7; 7 nucleotides align to TRBD2. CDR1 is SGHVS and CDR2 is FNYEAQ in the germline V gene. The ends lost 5 bases at V and 1 base at J; junction bases unmatched: 5. The CDR3 covers 14 residues. CDR3 DNA sequence: TGTGCCAGCAGCCCTAGCGGAAGATCCTACGAGCAGTACTTC. This sequence encodes CASSPSGRSYEQYF.

This clonotype has ten or more counts. V and J are TRBV6-1 and TRBJ2-7, with D perhaps being TRBD1 or TRBD2 (5 bases each). This CDR3 has 15 amino acids. In germline, CDR1 is MNHNS, CDR2 SASEGT. V was clipped by 5 bases and J by 0 bases, with 14 bases between them. The CDR3: CASSPGPASSYEQYV. In nucleotides, the CDR3 is TGTGCCAGCAGTCCGGGACCTGCGAGCTCCTACGAGCAGTACGTC.

The gene calls are TRBV28 and TRBJ1-2; TRBD1 agrees at 12 bases. V shed 4 bases, J shed 3 bases, and the junction held 12 bases outside the gene matches. The CDR3 totals 18 residues. Germline V gene data show CDR1 as MDHEN and CDR2 as SYDVKM. CDR3 bases: TGTGCCAGCAGTTCCCGGGACAGGGGGCGATCCGGGTACTATGGCTACACCTTC. Translating it yields CASSSRDRGRSGYYGYTF.

CDR3 nucleotide sequence: TGCAGTGCTAGAGGACAGGGGGCAATCTTTGAAGCTTTCTTT. It translates to CSARGQGAIFEAFF. The chain recombines TRBV20-1 with TRBJ1-1; 10 bases match TRBD1. In germline, CDR1 is DFQATT, CDR2 SNEGSKA (reference sequence). The trim removed 1 base at V and 7 bases at J, leaving 6 bases unmatched. This CDR3 region has 14 residues.

This clonotype was observed at least ten times. The V gene is TRBV7-2, the J gene TRBJ2-3, with TRBD2 matching 9 bases. CDR1 and CDR2 (germline): SGHTA, FQGNSA. The CDR3 consists of 17 residues. Unmatched junction bases numbered 13, after V lost 3 bases and J lost 6 bases. The CDR3 sequence is CASSLGPAGGLLDTQYF. The CDR3, as DNA: TGTGCCAGCAGCTTGGGGCCCGCGGGGGGGCTGCTGGATACGCAGTATTTT. Combining the CDR3 with reference TRBV7-2 and TRBJ2-3 gives the whole variable domain GAGVSQSPSNKVTEKGKDVELRCDPISGHTALYWYRQSLGQGLEFLIYFQGNSAPDKSGLPSDRFSAERTGGSVSTLTIQRTQQEDSAVYLCASSLGPAGGLLDTQYFGPGTRLTVL.

This sequence joins TRBV10-3 and TRBJ1-1; 9 nucleotides line up with TRBD1. The junction had 4 bases not matched to a gene; V was cut back by 9 bases and J by 5 bases. Per the germline V gene, CDR1 is ENHRY and CDR2 is SYGVKD. This CDR3 has 12 residues. CDR3 coding DNA: TGTGCCATTGGACAGGGGTCGACTGAAGCTTTCTTT. This translates into CAIGQGSTEAFF.

The chain is built from TRBV29-1 and TRBJ2-1; D not resolved. CDR1 and CDR2 from the germline V gene are SQVTM and ANQGSEA. V lost 4 bases to trimming and J lost 8 bases, with 9 bases between them. There are 11 residues in the CDR3. CDR3 in DNA: TGCAGCGTTGGAGTATCGTATGAGCAGTTCTTC. Amino acid sequence: CSVGVSYEQFF.

The chain carries TRBV29-1 and TRBJ2-3; D is perhaps TRBD1 (6 bases). V was cut by 3 bases and J by 2 bases, with 15 bases left in between. Germline lookup yields CDR1 SQVTM and CDR2 ANQGSEA. The CDR3 covers 15 residues. CDR3 loop: CSVDRGGGPTDTQYF. CDR3 DNA: TGCAGCGTTGACAGGGGTGGGGGACCCACAGATACGCAGTATTTT.

This clonotype was observed many times. The chain is built from TRBV7-8 and TRBJ1-6, with a weak D call TRBD1 (5 bases). The CDR3 covers 13 residues. The V and J ends lost 5 bases and 14 bases respectively, with 16 bases between them. The V gene's germline CDR1 is SGHVS and CDR2 FQNEAQ. The CDR3 coding sequence is TGTGCCAGCAGCGGCGGGGGGGGAGGATCCCTCCACTTT. Its protein is CASSGGGGGSLHF.

The chain couples TRBV27 to TRBJ2-1; perhaps D is TRBD1 or TRBD2 (6 bases each). V lost 8 bases, J lost 9 bases, and 23 bases lay in between. Germline V lookup: CDR1 MNHEY, CDR2 SMNVEV (reference sequence). The CDR3 length is 15 residues. As DNA, the CDR3 is TGTGCCAGCCAGTTGAGAGGGGGGCCAGACCGTGAGCAGTTCTTC. This translates into CASQLRGGPDREQFF.

The rearrangement joins TRBV7-9 to TRBJ2-7, with D maybe TRBD1 (6 bases). V shed 4 bases and J shed 2 bases, with 15 bases lying between them. This CDR3 is built from 15 residues. Germline CDR1 and CDR2: SEHNR and FQNEAQ (reference sequence). The CDR3 DNA reads TGTGCCAGCAGCTCCGGAAAGGACAGTCCCTACGAGCAGTACTTC. It encodes CASSSGKDSPYEQYF. The full variable domain, in which reference TRBV7-9 and TRBJ2-7 provide the parts outside the CDR3, is DTGVSQNPRHKITKRGQNVTFRCDPISEHNRLYWYRQTLGQGPEFLTYFQNEAQLEKSRLLSDRFSAERPKGSFSTLEIQRTEQGDSAMYLCASSSGKDSPYEQYFGPGTRLTVT.

This sequence joins TRBV28 and TRBJ2-5; D unclear. The CDR3 consists of 14 residues. The V end lost 6 bases, the J end lost 2 bases, and 13 bases lay between the germline ends. Germline lookup yields CDR1 MDHEN and CDR2 SYDVKM. The chain's CDR3 is CASSSAALQETQYF. The CDR3 coding sequence is TGTGCCAGCAGCTCGGCAGCCCTACAAGAGACCCAGTACTTC. The whole variable domain, remainder taken from reference TRBV28 and TRBJ2-5, is DVKVTQSSRYLVKRTGEKVFLECVQDMDHENMFWYRQDPGLGLRLIYFSYDVKMKEKGDIPEGYSVSREKKERFSLILESASTNQTSMYLCASSSAALQETQYFGPGTRLLVL.

This sequence joins TRBV29-1 and TRBJ1-1, with 8 bases aligning to TRBD1. The junction had 7 bases not matched to a gene; V was cut back by 7 bases and J by 6 bases. The CDR3 length is 12 residues. Germline V gives CDR1 SQVTM, CDR2 ANQGSEA. In DNA, the CDR3 is TGCAGCGCAGGACAGGGAGGGGCTGAAGCTTTCTTT. Its translation is CSAGQGGAEAFF. Combining the CDR3 with reference TRBV29-1 and TRBJ1-1 gives the whole variable domain SAVISQKPSRDICQRGTSLTIQCQVDSQVTMMFWYRQQPGQSLTLIATANQGSEATYESGFVIDKFPISRPNLTFSTLTVSNMSPEDSSIYLCSAGQGGAEAFFGQGTRLTVV.

A single count supports this clonotype. One base away lies a much larger clone, so this may be a sequencing read error. The chain couples TRBV12-3 or TRBV12-4 to TRBJ2-7; D assignment may be TRBD1 or TRBD2 (5 bases each). The CDR3 consists of 12 residues. V was shortened by 5 bases and J by 5 bases, with 10 bases between the two germline ends. CDR3 residues: CASSVGRHEQYF. In DNA form, the CDR3 reads TGTGCCAGCAGTGTGGGACGGCACGAGCAGTACTTC.

In regard to this clonotype: A clone one base away is much larger, so this may be a read error. The chain recombines TRBV7-9 with TRBJ2-5, with a possible D match to TRBD2 (6 bases). Germline V gene data show CDR1 as SEHNR and CDR2 as FQNEAQ (reference sequence). The CDR3 runs to 16 residues. Between the trimmed V and J ends, which lost 4 bases and 2 bases, there was a span of 17 bases. The chain's CDR3 is CASSSRLVGVQETQYF. The CDR3, as DNA: TGTGCCAGCAGCTCCCGACTAGTGGGGGTTCAAGAGACCCAGTACTTC.

There are many counts of this clonotype. The gene calls are TRBV7-9 and TRBJ1-1; D is uncertain. V lost 6 bases and J lost 8, with 13 bases in between. The germline CDR1 and CDR2 sequences are SEHNR and FQNEAQ (reference sequence). The CDR3 sequence is 12 residues long. The CDR3 DNA sequence: TGTGCCAGCAGATTGGGGTGGGCCGAAGCTTTCTTT. The encoded protein is CASRLGWAEAFF.